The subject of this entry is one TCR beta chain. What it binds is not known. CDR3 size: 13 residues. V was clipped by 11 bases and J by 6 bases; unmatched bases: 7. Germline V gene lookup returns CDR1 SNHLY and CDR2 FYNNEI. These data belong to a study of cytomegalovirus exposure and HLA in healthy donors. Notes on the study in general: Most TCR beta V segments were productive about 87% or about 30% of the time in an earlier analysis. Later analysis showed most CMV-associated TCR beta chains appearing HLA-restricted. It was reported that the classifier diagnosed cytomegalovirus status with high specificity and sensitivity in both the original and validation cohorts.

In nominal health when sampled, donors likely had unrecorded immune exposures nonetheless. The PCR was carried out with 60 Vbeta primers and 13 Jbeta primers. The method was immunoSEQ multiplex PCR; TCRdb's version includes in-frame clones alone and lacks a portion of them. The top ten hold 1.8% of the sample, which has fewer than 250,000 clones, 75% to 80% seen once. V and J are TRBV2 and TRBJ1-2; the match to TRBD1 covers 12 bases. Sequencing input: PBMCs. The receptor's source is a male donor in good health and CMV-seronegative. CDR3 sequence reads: CAGRDRGLDGYTF. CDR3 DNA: TGTGCCGGGAGGGACAGGGGGCTTGATGGCTACACCTTC. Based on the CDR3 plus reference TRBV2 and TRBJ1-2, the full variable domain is EPEVTQTPSHQVTQMGQEVILRCVPISNHLYFYWYRQILGQKVEFLVSFYNNEISEKSEIFDDQFSVERPDGSNFTLKIRSTKLEDSAMYFCAGRDRGLDGYTFGSGTRLTVV.